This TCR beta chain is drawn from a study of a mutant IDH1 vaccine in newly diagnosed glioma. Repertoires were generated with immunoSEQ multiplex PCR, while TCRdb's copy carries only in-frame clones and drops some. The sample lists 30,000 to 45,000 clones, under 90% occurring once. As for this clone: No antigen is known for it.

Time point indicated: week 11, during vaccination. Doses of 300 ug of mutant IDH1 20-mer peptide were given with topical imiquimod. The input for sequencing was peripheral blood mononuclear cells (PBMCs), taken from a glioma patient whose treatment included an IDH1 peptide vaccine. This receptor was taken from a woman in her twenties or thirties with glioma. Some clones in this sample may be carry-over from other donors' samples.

The CDR3 nucleotides read TGTGCCAGCAGTTTAGGGACCGCTCTGTACTTC. Protein sequence: CASSLGTALYF. The V call is TRBV28, the J call TRBJ2-7, with D perhaps being TRBD1 or TRBD2 (5 bases each). Trimming removed 2 bases from V and 12 bases from J, with 11 bases in between. Germline values: CDR1 MDHEN, CDR2 SYDVKM. The CDR3 length is 11 residues.